This T cell receptor (beta chain) derives from a study of radiation and T cells in renal cell carcinoma. Sample time point: blood 2 weeks post-SBRT. The treatment here: 15 Gy SBRT to primary tumor, nephrectomy 4 weeks later. The tumor was a clear cell renal cell carcinoma. General study points: In blood, top tumor clones expanded by 2 weeks, shrinking by 4.

V gave up 3 bases and J gave up 4 bases; unmatched junction bases: 10. The CDR3 sequence is 16 residues long. Germline lookup yields CDR1 SGHTA and CDR2 FQGTGA. Assay used: immunoSEQ multiplex PCR; TCRdb lists only in-frame clones, some missing. There are some 120,000 clones in the sample; about 81% occur only once, and over 1.5% lies in the top ten. This clone was seen only a few times. The antigen is not known. The genes are TRBV7-3 and TRBJ2-7, with 9 bases aligning to TRBD1. The TCR originated in a woman aged 55-69 years with renal cell carcinoma. The source material was blood, sampled from a patient whose treatment included radiotherapy and nephrectomy. CDR3 in amino acids: CASSLGHRGQPYEQYF. The CDR3 DNA sequence: TGTGCCAGCAGCTTGGGGCACAGGGGGCAACCTTACGAGCAGTACTTC.